The 12 T cell receptor beta chains given below trace back to one sample, sequenced in a study of siplizumab effects on memory and regulatory T cells. Clones were sequenced by immunoSEQ multiplex PCR, and TCRdb holds only the in-frame ones, with some missing. The sample comprises tens of thousands of clones, roughly 95% of which are singletons, and under 0.04% rests with the top ten. Sequencing was done on a sample of naive CD4+ T cells sorted from blood. These receptor sequences come from a human donor in good health.

The chain carries TRBV30 and TRBJ2-7, with D tentatively TRBD1 (6 bases). The germline CDR1 and CDR2 sequences are GTSNPN and SVGIG (reference sequence). This CDR3 region has 13 residues. V shed 1 base and J shed 0 bases, with 7 bases lying between them. CDR3 in DNA: TGTGCCTGGAGTGAAGGGGGCTCCTACGAGCAGTACTTC. Its translation: CAWSEGGSYEQYF.

The chain joins TRBV21-1 to TRBJ2-7; TRBD2 is taken as the D call from the table, unchecked against the DNA. TRBV21-1 is assigned pseudogene status. The CDR3 is 16 residues long. In DNA form, the CDR3 reads TGTGCCAGCAGCAGTTGGTGGAGTCACCGGTCCTACGAGCAGTACTTC. Its protein is CASSSWWSHRSYEQYF.

The chain links TRBV27 to TRBJ1-5; D is unclear. V shed 2 bases and J shed 0 bases, with 11 bases lying between them. The CDR3 contains 16 residues. The germline CDR1 and CDR2 sequences are MNHEY and SMNVEV (reference sequence). CDR3 sequence: CASSLRPQYSNQPQHF. In DNA, the CDR3 is TGTGCCAGCAGTTTAAGGCCGCAGTATAGCAATCAGCCCCAGCATTTT.

The chain links TRBV2 to TRBJ1-2; no clear D gene. Between the trimmed V and J ends, which lost 4 bases and 7 bases, there was a span of 10 bases. The CDR3 consists of 12 residues. Germline V CDR1 and CDR2: SNHLY, FYNNEI. CDR3 sequence reads: CASSVVLGGYTF. CDR3 DNA: TGTGCCAGCAGTGTTGTGTTAGGTGGCTACACCTTC.

As DNA, the CDR3 is TGTGCCAGCAGTTTATTGGCGTCGGCAGGGGGCACCGGGGAGCTGTTTTTT. Protein product: CASSLLASAGGTGELFF. V gene TRBV28 combines with J gene TRBJ2-2; 7 bases fit TRBD1. Germline assignment: CDR1 MDHEN and CDR2 SYDVKM. The CDR3 has 17 residues. With V trimmed by 1 base and J by 4 bases, 9 bases remained unmatched.

The chain employs TRBV28 and TRBJ1-2, with D unclear. The CDR3 runs 12 residues. Germline CDR1 MDHEN, CDR2 SYDVKM. V was shortened by 9 bases and J by 6 bases, with 14 bases between the two germline ends. The CDR3 sequence: CASLKVQDGYTF. The DNA of the CDR3 is TGTGCCAGTCTGAAAGTGCAGGATGGCTACACCTTC.

The chain joins TRBV10-3 to TRBJ1-5; D gene ambiguous. V was pared by 6 bases and J by 5 bases, with 20 bases between. Germline CDR1 reads ENHRY; CDR2 reads SYGVKD. This CDR3 is built from 16 residues. The CDR3 is CAISAVSPALDQPQHF. CDR3 nucleotide sequence: TGTGCCATCAGCGCGGTTTCACCAGCATTAGATCAGCCCCAGCATTTT.

The gene calls are TRBV5-1 and TRBJ1-2; 7 bases align to TRBD1. CDR3 length equals 14 residues. The V segment lost 4 bases and the J segment 7 bases; nucleotides outside the gene matches: 10. Germline-derived CDR1 and CDR2 are SGHRS and YFSETQ. The CDR3 coding sequence is TGCGCCAGCAGCAGCGGGGACAGTCCTATTGGCTACACCTTC. Translating it yields CASSSGDSPIGYTF.

The chain employs TRBV13 and TRBJ1-1, with TRBD1 as a possible D gene (5 bases). Trimming took off 2 bases at V and 6 bases at J, with 22 bases between the two ends. Germline loops: CDR1 PRHDT, CDR2 FYEKMQ (reference sequence). This CDR3 has 17 residues. Written as DNA, the CDR3 is TGTGCCAGCAGCTTACGGGCAGGGTACCAAAAAGTTGCTGAAGCTTTCTTT. Encoded protein: CASSLRAGYQKVAEAFF.

V gene TRBV11-2 combines with J gene TRBJ1-1; D is possibly TRBD1 (5 bases). Germline CDR1 and CDR2: SGHAT and FQNNGV. CDR3 size: 15 residues. V lost 1 base to trimming and J lost 0 bases, with 9 bases between them. The CDR3 bases are TGTGCCAGCAGCTTAGGGGCAGGGATGAACACTGAAGCTTTCTTT. Translating it yields CASSLGAGMNTEAFF.

V gene TRBV20-1 combines with J gene TRBJ1-3, with no clear D. The CDR3 runs to 11 residues. With 3 bases removed from V and 4 bases from J, the gap between germline ends came to 4 bases. Germline V gene lookup returns CDR1 DFQATT and CDR2 SNEGSKA (reference sequence). The CDR3 DNA reads as TGCAGTGCTAGTCAGGGAAACACCATATATTTT. Encoded protein: CSASQGNTIYF.

The gene calls are TRBV15 and TRBJ2-7, with D possibly TRBD1 on 6 matching bases. The germline V gene has CDR1 LNHNV and CDR2 YYDKDF (reference sequence). The V end was cut by 2 bases, the J end by 3 bases, with 8 bases between. The CDR3 is made up of 13 amino acids. The CDR3 loop reads CATSRLQGYEQYF. In nucleotides, the CDR3 is TGTGCCACCAGCAGACTACAGGGCTACGAGCAGTACTTC.